This T cell receptor (beta chain) derives from a study of blood T cell repertoires in COVID-19 (dated by TCRdb to 2020 to 2021). Broadly, across the study: Collaborator samples came from the United States, Italy and Spain and covered acute and convalescent phases of COVID-19. HLA class I and class II types, where available, came from metadata supplied by the sample provider rather than from assay-based typing. The repertoires were released in a freely available public database intended as a resource for research on the immune response to SARS-CoV-2. The prospective study material was composed of cDNA or gDNA derived from T cells, B-cell-depleted T cells, or PBMCs. A de-identified subject ID, COVID-19 status, age in years and sex were almost always included in the sample metadata. The samples were drawn from the first 160 participants of the ongoing ImmuneRACE study and from over 950 subjects provided by 6 global collaborators. The dataset comprised deeply sampled blood TCRbeta repertoires from subjects exposed to, actively infected with, or recovered from COVID-19. The research as a whole found: The amount of clinical and demographic metadata varied by source and participant and was provided uncurated.

The immunoSEQ Assay, a bias-controlled multiplex PCR, was used to amplify TCRbeta CDR3 regions from genomic DNA. The source study handled its data this way. Nucleated cell counts per sample were estimated from amplification of reference gene primers within the assay. To quantify the absolute abundance of each unique TCRbeta CDR3 rearrangement, sequence reads were collapsed and filtered. For each sample, productive Simpson clonality was calculated as the square root of Simpson's diversity index across productive rearrangements. TCRdb took over this immuneACCESS table, retaining in-frame rearrangements with V and J assigned. Such tables are incomplete; in checked studies, under half of the missing clones stem from an unresolved V gene, and the remainder is unexplained. V, J and clone size reflect that table, while D and trimming were determined from the DNA. Across this sample there are around 340,000 clones, with approximately 86% seen only once. The top ten clones comprise roughly 7.1% of the sample.

The count of this clone is one. What this receptor recognizes is not known. No much larger clonotype is one base removed from it; base qualities were not supplied. One collaborating source in Seattle enrolled patients while the patients were actively infected and followed the patients over time throughout the course of disease. Each collaborating institution followed its own protocols to collect whole blood in K2EDTA tubes. Collaborator samples were shipped for TCRbeta analysis as frozen whole blood, isolated PBMCs, or DNA extracted from either sample type. V loses 4 bases of germline sequence and J loses 6 bases, and the interval between the two ends is 17 bases. The germline V gene (reference sequence) specifies SGHNT as CDR1 and YYREEE as CDR2. The CDR3 goes from the cysteine to the phenylalanine over 15 residues. The entry retains the CDR3 DNA only, 45 bases that are in frame from base 1.

Rearrangement joined TRBV5-4 to TRBJ2-1, with TRBD2 tentatively as D gene (6 bases match). The sequence came from a woman in her fifties or sixties with COVID-19, enrolled during active disease. The specimen was peripheral blood. The CDR3: CASSRRTAAGNEQFF. The DNA sequence is as follows: TGTGCCAGCAGCAGGAGGACGGCAGCGGGCAATGAGCAGTTCTTC. The entire variable domain, with the stretches around the CDR3 drawn from the reference TRBV5-4 and TRBJ2-1 proteins, is ETGVTQSPTHLIKTRGQQVTLRCSSQSGHNTVSWYQQALGQGPQFIFQYYREEENGRGNFPPRFSGLQFPNYSSELNVNALELDDSALYLCASSRRTAAGNEQFFGPGTRLTVL.